This TCR beta chain stems from a study of molecular identifiers for immune sequencing clone quantification. Study conclusions and caveats: Spike-in Jurkat TCR RNA from a single cell reportedly registered among 950,000 or so naive cells.

TCRdb processed the PCR reads anew with MiXCR; each CDR3 protein has one entry. The table lists just over 95,000 distinct CDR3 sequences, roughly 24% of them singletons. Germline V lookup: CDR1 DFQATT, CDR2 SNEGSKA (reference sequence). This CDR3 region has 11 residues. The V end was cut by 7 bases, the J end by 2 bases, with 6 bases between. To note about this clonotype: What it binds is unknown.

The sequence came from a human donor in good health. Some libraries in this study had Jurkat cell RNA spiked in. Sample: naive CD8+ T cells from blood, with Jurkat cell RNA spiked in. The subset is: FACS-sorted CD8+CD4-CCR7+CD45RA+ naive T cells. The chain links TRBV20-1 to TRBJ2-1; D is undetermined. The CDR3 region has the DNA TGCAGTGTCCGACCCTACAATGAGCAGTTCTTC. Protein product: CSVRPYNEQFF.